The source of this TCR beta chain is a study of blood T cell repertoires in COVID-19. At the level of the study: Whether acute or convalescent, the COVID-19 samples came from the United States, Italy and Spain. Sources were T cells, B-cell-depleted T cells, or PBMCs; the material itself was cDNA or gDNA.

How the authors handled the data: Reference gene primer amplification yielded estimated nucleated cell counts. Some clones are missing from TCRdb's copy, which holds only in-frame ones; the method was immunoSEQ multiplex PCR. V and J calls and clone size come straight from that table; D and trimming were deduced from the DNA. The table has 350,000 to 450,000 clones, roughly 90% seen once. The germline gives CDR1 SGHDT, CDR2 YYEEEE. This CDR3 comprises 17 residues. Deletions cut 4 bases from V and 3 bases from J, with 22 bases between. Sample: peripheral blood. The chain has TRBV5-6 and TRBJ1-2; tentatively, D is TRBD1 (6 bases). This receptor was identified in a man in his forties or fifties with acute or convalescent COVID-19. CDR3 region: CASSKDTWGTRHYGYTF. CDR3 DNA sequence: TGTGCCAGCAGCAAAGATACCTGGGGGACACGACACTATGGCTACACCTTC.